This T cell receptor beta chain is from a study of OX40 agonist ivuxolimab in advanced cancers. Study results and caveats: Certain nonresponding patients likewise had low normalized T-cell clonal expansion.

Worth noting for this clone: Its antigen remains unknown.

Measured with immunoSEQ multiplex PCR; TCRdb has only the in-frame clones, and not every one. This table has more than 20,000 clones, 70% to 90% appearing once. Germline CDR1 reads SGDLS; CDR2 reads YYNGEE. With 4 bases removed from V and 9 bases from J, the gap between germline ends came to 14 bases. The CDR3 has 13 residues. The source was CD4+ or CD8+ T cells sorted from blood, collected in a trial of the OX40 agonist ivuxolimab. This chain links TRBV9 with TRBJ2-1, with D possibly called TRBD1 or TRBD2 (5 bases each). The receptor was isolated from an adult with an advanced solid tumor such as melanoma, head and neck, liver or kidney cancer. CDR3 DNA: TGTGCCAGCAGCACAGAGGGGCTTCTTGAGCAGTTCTTC. This sequence encodes CASSTEGLLEQFF.